These 22 T cell receptor beta chains originate from one sample sequenced in a study of T cell responses to AZD1222 COVID-19 vaccine. Some clones are missing from TCRdb's copy, which holds only in-frame ones; the method was immunoSEQ multiplex PCR. The repertoire holds about 150,000 clones, with about 91% as singletons. Sequences were derived from peripheral blood, sampled on day 0 of AZD1222 vaccination. These receptors were taken from an adult in good health.

This clone was recorded a few times. J is TRBJ2-2 and V is TRBV2; D is possibly TRBD1 (6 bases). Looked up from germline, CDR1 is SNHLY and CDR2 is FYNNEI. V lost 8 bases and J 2 bases, leaving 12 bases between the germline ends. CDR3 size: 14 residues. Here the CDR3 DNA reads TGTGCCAGCTCAGGGGTCTCAAACACCGGGGAGCTGTTTTTT. Its translation: CASSGVSNTGELFF.

This sequence joins TRBV5-1 and TRBJ1-1; the match to TRBD1 covers 9 bases. Trimming took 3 bases from V and 4 from J; bases not matched to a gene: 4. This CDR3 region has 14 residues. Looked up from germline, CDR1 is SGHRS and CDR2 is YFSETQ. In DNA form, the CDR3 reads TGCGCCAGCAGCTCCGACAGGGGGGCCACTGAAGCTTTCTTT. It yields the protein CASSSDRGATEAFF.

J is TRBJ1-6 and V is TRBV2; D not resolved. Germline V gives CDR1 SNHLY, CDR2 FYNNEI. The CDR3 contains 16 residues. V was trimmed by 2 bases and J by 4 bases, leaving 12 bases between them. The CDR3 nucleotides are TGTGCCAGCAGTGAAAATGCGGGGAATTATAATTCACCCCTCCACTTT. Its protein product is CASSENAGNYNSPLHF. Supplemented by reference TRBV2 and TRBJ1-6, the full variable domain reads EPEVTQTPSHQVTQMGQEVILRCVPISNHLYFYWYRQILGQKVEFLVSFYNNEISEKSEIFDDQFSVERPDGSNFTLKIRSTKLEDSAMYFCASSENAGNYNSPLHFGNGTRLTVT.

This clone was counted a single time. The chain has TRBV28 and TRBJ1-2; D unresolved. Germline CDR1 MDHEN, CDR2 SYDVKM. This CDR3 comprises 13 residues. Trimming removed 1 base from V and 2 bases from J, with 5 bases in between. The CDR3 sequence: CASSLSGNYGYTF. The CDR3 DNA is TGTGCCAGCAGTTTATCCGGGAACTATGGCTACACCTTC.

V is TRBV25-1 and J is TRBJ2-7; 11 bases align to TRBD1. V gave up 6 bases and J gave up 3 bases; unmatched junction bases: 7. Per germline, CDR1 MGHDK and CDR2 SYGVNS. The CDR3 consists of 15 residues. In nucleotides, the CDR3 is TGTGCCAGCAGCTTATCCGGGACAGGGGGCTACGAGCAGTACTTC. The encoded protein is CASSLSGTGGYEQYF.

This clone was recorded many times. This sequence joins TRBV4-3 and TRBJ1-5; no firm D call. The CDR3 is 16 residues long. V was clipped by 0 bases and J by 9 bases, with 18 bases between them. Germline V CDR1 and CDR2: LGHNA, YSLEER. The CDR3 loop reads CASSQEPTPLGRPQHF. The CDR3 DNA reads as TGCGCCAGCAGCCAAGAGCCGACCCCGCTCGGCCGGCCCCAGCATTTT.

This chain joins TRBV7-2 and TRBJ2-7; 7 nucleotides agree with TRBD1. Germline V lookup: CDR1 SGHTA, CDR2 FQGNSA. The CDR3 extends over 13 amino acids. V gave up 5 bases and J gave up 2 bases; unmatched junction bases: 3. CDR3 sequence reads: CASSVDRAYEQYF. As DNA, the CDR3 is TGTGCCAGCAGCGTCGACAGGGCCTACGAGCAGTACTTC.

This clone turned up a few times. The chain joins TRBV7-2 to TRBJ1-2, with D uncertain. V shed 6 bases and J shed 5 bases, with 16 bases lying between them. CDR1 is SGHTA and CDR2 is FQGNSA in the germline V gene. The CDR3 is 14 residues long. CDR3 sequence: CASSRPGEGYGYTF. The CDR3 DNA reads TGTGCCAGCAGTCGACCGGGCGAGGGATATGGCTACACCTTC.

This chain joins TRBV7-2 and TRBJ1-5, with D possibly matching TRBD1 (6 bases). V was cut by 2 bases and J by 4 bases, with 12 bases left in between. Germline assignment: CDR1 SGHTA and CDR2 FQGNSA. The CDR3 spans 15 residues. The CDR3 spells CASSLTLTGNQPQHF. The DNA for the CDR3 is TGTGCCAGCAGCTTAACCCTAACAGGGAATCAGCCCCAGCATTTT.

CDR3 DNA: TGTGCCAGAAGCGGTGCCGGGACAGGACGGGTTAACACTGAAGCTTTCTTT. Its translation is CARSGAGTGRVNTEAFF. V usage is TRBV7-5 and J usage is TRBJ1-1; the D call of TRBD1 is as the table states it, not checked on the DNA. TRBV7-5 is a documented pseudogene. The CDR3 is made up of 17 amino acids.

V usage is TRBV28 and J usage is TRBJ1-6, with 9 bases aligning to TRBD1. With 3 bases clipped from V and 9 bases from J, the junction kept 12 bases outside the gene matches. Germline assignment: CDR1 MDHEN and CDR2 SYDVKM. The CDR3 is made up of 17 amino acids. CDR3 in amino acids: CASSFTTSGTGFSPLHF. The CDR3 DNA sequence: TGTGCCAGCAGTTTTACCACCTCCGGGACAGGGTTTTCACCCCTCCACTTT.

V and J are TRBV7-2 and TRBJ1-3; no clear D. CDR3 length equals 13 residues. Germline CDR1 reads SGHTA; CDR2 reads FQGNSA. V shed 5 bases and J shed 2 bases, with 7 bases lying between them. The CDR3 DNA reads TGTGCCAGCAGCCGGACCACTGGAAACACCATATATTTT. Translated: CASSRTTGNTIYF.

V usage is TRBV3-1 (or the pseudogene TRBV3-2) and J usage is TRBJ1-1; possibly TRBD1 for D (6 bases). The CDR3 has 14 residues. CDR1 LGHDT and CDR2 YNNKEL come from the germline V gene (reference sequence). V gave up 1 base and J gave up 2 bases, with 8 bases separating them. CDR3 loop: CASSQGGLNTEAFF. In DNA form, the CDR3 reads TGTGCCAGCAGCCAAGGGGGGCTCAACACTGAAGCTTTCTTT.

The chain links TRBV7-2 to TRBJ1-1; 7 bases agree with TRBD1. Looked up from germline, CDR1 is SGHTA and CDR2 is FQGNSA. CDR3 size: 17 residues. J gave up 6 bases and V 5 bases, and 18 bases lay outside the gene matches. The CDR3 region is CASSPIALQGRSAEAFF. CDR3 sequence (DNA): TGTGCCAGCAGCCCCATCGCTCTACAGGGGAGGAGCGCTGAAGCTTTCTTT.

This sequence joins TRBV30 and TRBJ2-2; D gene ambiguous. Germline values: CDR1 GTSNPN, CDR2 SVGIG (reference sequence). Trimming took 4 bases from V and 0 from J, leaving 6 bases between them. This CDR3 contains 13 residues. Here the CDR3 reads CAWTITNTGELFF. The CDR3 DNA reads as TGTGCCTGGACTATCACGAACACCGGGGAGCTGTTTTTT.

This chain joins TRBV6-6 and TRBJ2-7; maybe TRBD1 (6 bases). The V gene's germline CDR1 is MNHNY and CDR2 SVGAGI (reference sequence). With 7 bases removed from V and 0 bases from J, the gap between germline ends came to 10 bases. The CDR3 consists of 13 residues. CDR3 bases: TGTGCCAGCACCCCGACAGGCTCCTACGAGCAGTACTTC. Translated: CASTPTGSYEQYF.

This chain joins TRBV11-3 and TRBJ1-5; D is undetermined. Trimming stripped 8 bases from V and 2 bases from J, with 13 bases between. This CDR3 contains 14 residues. The germline gives CDR1 SGHNT, CDR2 YENEEA. The CDR3, as DNA: TGTGCCAGCGCCCCGGCAGGCGGCAATCAGCCCCAGCATTTT. Encoded protein: CASAPAGGNQPQHF.

The chain uses TRBV6-5 and TRBJ1-4, with no clear D. V was clipped by 7 bases and J by 7 bases, with 13 bases between them. The CDR3 totals 13 residues. The germline CDR1 and CDR2 sequences are MNHEY and SVGAGI. CDR3 sequence reads: CASKRAESEKLFF. CDR3 nucleotides: TGTGCCAGCAAACGGGCGGAGAGTGAAAAACTGTTTTTT.

This chain joins TRBV7-6 and TRBJ1-5; 8 bases line up with TRBD1. The V gene end was trimmed by 3 bases and the J gene end by 1 base; junction bases not matched to a gene: 17. The CDR3 runs to 20 residues. Germline-derived CDR1 and CDR2 are SGHVS and FNYEAQ. The CDR3 DNA follows: TGTGCCAGCAGCTTCTCCGCCGGGACAGGATCCATCAAAAGCAATCAGCCCCAGCATTTT. Its protein is CASSFSAGTGSIKSNQPQHF.

The chain recombines TRBV6-5 with TRBJ2-7, with D perhaps TRBD1 (5 bases). Germline CDR1 reads MNHEY; CDR2 reads SVGAGI. V was pared by 0 bases and J by 5 bases, with 14 bases between. The CDR3 has 15 amino acids. CDR3 nucleotide sequence: TGTGCCAGCAGTTACTCGATGGCAGGGTTTAACGAGCAGTACTTC. Residues: CASSYSMAGFNEQYF.

The chain employs TRBV30 and TRBJ2-5; D uncertain. V was trimmed by 5 bases and J by 6 bases, leaving 10 bases between them. Germline assignment: CDR1 GTSNPN and CDR2 SVGIG (reference sequence). There are 11 residues in the CDR3. DNA for the CDR3: TGTGCCTGGGGCTATCCCCAGACCCAGTACTTC. Its protein product is CAWGYPQTQYF.

DNA of the CDR3: TGTGCCAGCAGCCAACAGGGTACGGCCACTGAAGCTTTCTTT. It encodes CASSQQGTATEAFF. The chain carries TRBV7-9 and TRBJ1-1; possibly TRBD1 for D (6 bases). CDR1 is SEHNR, CDR2 FQNEAQ, per germline (reference sequence). Between the trimmed V and J ends, which lost 5 bases and 4 bases, there was a span of 14 bases. The CDR3 loop spans 14 amino acids.